The 32 T cell receptor beta chains below all came from one sample that was sequenced in a study of cytomegalovirus exposure and HLA in healthy donors (dated 2017 in TCRdb). The library came from the immunoSEQ multiplex PCR assay. For the multiplex PCR, a mixture combining 60 forward primers for TCR Vbeta segments and 13 reverse primers for TCR Jbeta segments was used. TCRdb re-hosts the immuneACCESS table, in-frame sequences only. Its copies lack some clones; in the studies checked, an unresolved V gene accounts for under half of them, and the cause for the rest is not known. Across this sample there are roughly 120,000 clones, with 74% seen only once. Of the sample, 4.8% is held by the ten largest clones. The sequenced sample was PBMCs. The receptor source for this set is a man aged 30 to 39 in good health and CMV-seropositive.

In its sample, this clone was seen a few times. The V call is TRBV7-7, the J call TRBJ2-1, with TRBD1 matching 9 bases. Germline loops: CDR1 SSHAT, CDR2 FNYEAQ (reference sequence). This CDR3 comprises 16 residues. The V gene end was trimmed by 3 bases and the J gene end by 2 bases; junction bases not matched to a gene: 5. The CDR3 DNA reads TGTGCCAGCAGCTTGCTGGACAGGGGAGCCTACAATGAGCAGTTCTTC. Its protein product is CASSLLDRGAYNEQFF.

This clone was counted a few times. CDR3 sequence reads: CASSTLTGLGTGELFF. In DNA form, the CDR3 reads TGTGCCAGCAGCACCCTGACAGGGTTGGGGACCGGGGAGCTGTTTTTT. The rearrangement links TRBV11-2 to TRBJ2-2; 7 bases line up with TRBD1. The V segment lost 5 bases and the J segment 5 bases; nucleotides outside the gene matches: 11. There are 16 residues in the CDR3. CDR1 SGHAT and CDR2 FQNNGV come from the germline V gene.

The chain employs TRBV19 and TRBJ2-3; 7 nucleotides agree with TRBD1. Germline assignment: CDR1 LNHDA and CDR2 SQIVND (reference sequence). V was pared by 8 bases and J by 2 bases, with 10 bases of the junction left unmatched. The CDR3 contains 15 residues. CDR3 in DNA: TGTGCCAGTGGCGTAAGGGGACAGCCCACAGATACGCAGTATTTT. It is translated as CASGVRGQPTDTQYF.

This clone has only a few counts. The V gene is TRBV4-3, the J gene TRBJ1-2, with 11 bases that match TRBD1. V shed 3 bases, J shed 5 bases, and the junction held 5 bases outside the gene matches. Germline CDR1 is LGHNA and CDR2 is YSLEER. The CDR3 runs to 15 residues. Here the CDR3 reads CASSQRDRGRYGYTF. The CDR3 coding sequence is TGCGCCAGCAGCCAGCGGGACAGGGGGAGGTATGGCTACACCTTC.

The chain has TRBV30 and TRBJ1-2, with D hard to call. This CDR3 comprises 13 residues. Germline values: CDR1 GTSNPN, CDR2 SVGIG (reference sequence). Trimming took off 5 bases at V and 4 bases at J, with 14 bases between the two ends. The CDR3 is CAWGLGIGYGYTF. CDR3 DNA sequence: TGTGCCTGGGGCCTAGGAATAGGCTATGGCTACACCTTC.

This clone has only a few counts. CDR3 sequence: CAIDRGPGNTIYF. The CDR3 DNA follows: TGTGCCATTGACAGGGGACCTGGAAACACCATATATTTT. The V and J genes are TRBV10-3 and TRBJ1-3; 8 positions match TRBD1. J lost 2 bases, V lost 9 bases, and 3 bases had no gene match. Germline lookup yields CDR1 ENHRY and CDR2 SYGVKD. The CDR3 is 13 amino acids.

V gene TRBV6-5 combines with J gene TRBJ1-6; TRBD1 matches at 7 bases. CDR1 MNHEY and CDR2 SVGAGI come from the germline V gene. This CDR3 is 15 amino acids long. The J segment lost 6 bases and the V segment lost 6 bases, leaving 8 bases of the junction unmatched. The CDR3 DNA is TGTGCCAGCAGCAGAGTGTGGGACAGTAATTCACCCCTCCACTTT. It translates to CASSRVWDSNSPLHF.

A word on this clone: Other nucleotide sequences in the sample specify the same CDR3. The chain combines TRBV27 with TRBJ1-2; 8 bases map to TRBD1. Germline V gene data show CDR1 as MNHEY and CDR2 as SMNVEV (reference sequence). The CDR3 has 14 amino acids. The V segment lost 0 bases and the J segment 5 bases; nucleotides outside the gene matches: 2. The CDR3 sequence: CASSLSRGLYGYTF. In DNA, the CDR3 is TGTGCCAGCAGTTTATCCAGGGGGCTATATGGCTACACCTTC.

V is TRBV5-6 and J is TRBJ2-1; 11 positions agree with TRBD2. Trimming removed 2 bases from V and 4 bases from J; junction bases left unmatched: 5. Germline loops: CDR1 SGHDT, CDR2 YYEEEE. The CDR3 covers 16 residues. Here the CDR3 reads CASSFSTSGVYNEQFF. Here the CDR3 DNA reads TGTGCCAGCAGCTTCTCGACTAGCGGGGTGTACAATGAGCAGTTCTTC.

This clone appeared once. Compared with germline, one end of the junction differs, possibly owing to a read error. V and J are TRBV7-3 and TRBJ1-2; D may be TRBD1 (6 bases). Per germline, CDR1 SGHTA and CDR2 FQGTGA. The CDR3 runs 15 residues. CDR3 protein: CASSPQGNDMYGYPF. The CDR3 DNA sequence: TGTGCCAGCAGCCCGCAGGGGAATGATATGTATGGCTACCCCTTC.

The rearrangement joins TRBV10-1 to TRBJ1-4; no definite D call. The CDR3 has 14 amino acids. V was pared by 7 bases and J by 4 bases, with 13 bases between. Germline CDR1 WNHNN, CDR2 SYGVQD (reference sequence). The CDR3 coding sequence is TGCGCCAGCAAAAACAGTCCCCATAATGAAAAACTGTTTTTT. Protein product: CASKNSPHNEKLFF.

This sequence joins TRBV28 and TRBJ1-5, with D possibly being TRBD1 (6 bases). In germline, CDR1 is MDHEN, CDR2 SYDVKM. This CDR3 comprises 16 residues. The germline V and J ends were trimmed by 5 bases and 0 bases, with 14 bases remaining between them. CDR3 in DNA: TGTGCCAGCAGTCAACGTAGGGGGTATAGCAATCAGCCCCAGCATTTT. Its translation is CASSQRRGYSNQPQHF.

This clone was detected only a few times. The V gene is TRBV4-1, the J gene TRBJ2-1, with TRBD2 matching 10 bases. CDR1 is MGHRA, CDR2 YSYEKL, per germline. The CDR3 is 15 amino acids. After removal of 1 base from V and 8 bases from J, the junction contained 5 bases not matched to a gene. CDR3: CASSQAAGGLYEQFF. Here the CDR3 DNA reads TGCGCCAGCAGCCAAGCAGCGGGGGGGCTATATGAGCAGTTCTTC.

Concerning this clone itself: The sample holds other DNA sequences that translate to the same CDR3. This sequence joins TRBV5-6 and TRBJ2-1, with D tentatively TRBD1 (5 bases). The CDR3 is made up of 12 amino acids. V lost 2 bases and J 5 bases, leaving 5 bases between the germline ends. Germline CDR1 is SGHDT and CDR2 is YYEEEE. CDR3 residues: CASSLGDNEQFF. In nucleotides, the CDR3 is TGTGCCAGCAGCTTAGGGGACAATGAGCAGTTCTTC.

The CDR3 bases are TGTGCCAGCAGTCCCCGGCGGGGGGACAATGAGCAGTTCTTC. Amino acid sequence: CASSPRRGDNEQFF. V usage is TRBV7-2 and J usage is TRBJ2-1, with 8 bases aligning to TRBD2. Per the germline V gene, CDR1 is SGHTA and CDR2 is FQGNSA. CDR3 size: 14 residues. J was trimmed by 5 bases and V by 6 bases; bases with no gene match: 6.

The V call is TRBV27, the J call TRBJ1-5; 12 bases fit TRBD1. The V gene's germline CDR1 is MNHEY and CDR2 SMNVEV (reference sequence). This CDR3 region has 14 residues. V trimming: 6 bases; J trimming: 6 bases; junction bases outside the gene matches: 3. CDR3 protein: CASRGTGGGQPQHF. The CDR3 DNA follows: TGTGCCAGCAGGGGGACAGGGGGCGGTCAGCCCCAGCATTTT.

V usage is TRBV2 and J usage is TRBJ1-5; TRBD1 might be the D (6 bases). This CDR3 has 13 amino acids. Trimming took 7 bases from V and 3 from J, leaving 10 bases between them. The germline CDR1 and CDR2 sequences are SNHLY and FYNNEI. This CDR3 is CASKRDNNQPQHF. CDR3 nucleotide sequence: TGTGCCAGCAAGAGGGACAACAATCAGCCCCAGCATTTT.

The chain combines TRBV9 with TRBJ1-1; 9 bases are a match to TRBD1. The V gene end was trimmed by 0 bases and the J gene end by 1 base; junction bases not matched to a gene: 7. The CDR3 length is 17 residues. Germline assignment: CDR1 SGDLS and CDR2 YYNGEE. CDR3 sequence reads: CASSVGGQGGRNTEAFF. CDR3 coding DNA: TGTGCCAGCAGCGTAGGGGGACAGGGAGGGCGGAACACTGAAGCTTTCTTT.

This rearrangement joins TRBV5-5 to TRBJ2-4; weak D call: TRBD2 (6 bases). V shed 4 bases and J shed 4 bases, with 21 bases lying between them. CDR3 length equals 17 residues. Germline V gene lookup returns CDR1 SGHKS and CDR2 YYEKEE (reference sequence). The CDR3 loop reads CASSLTPLGGYKNIQYF. The CDR3 nucleotides are TGTGCCAGCAGCCTTACCCCACTGGGGGGATATAAAAACATTCAGTACTTC.

Relative to its sample, this clone is medium-sized. Here the CDR3 DNA reads TGTGCCAGCAGTGCGGACAGGAGCTCCTACGAGCAGTACTTC. Translating it yields CASSADRSSYEQYF. V gene TRBV6-1 combines with J gene TRBJ2-7; 7 positions match TRBD1. Germline V gives CDR1 MNHNS, CDR2 SASEGT. V dropped 4 bases and J dropped 0; count of bases not matched to a gene: 3. The CDR3 sequence is 14 residues long.

The rearrangement joins TRBV9 to TRBJ2-3, with 7 bases fitting TRBD1. Germline assignment: CDR1 SGDLS and CDR2 YYNGEE. The CDR3 runs to 14 residues. Trimming took 4 bases from V and 3 from J; bases not matched to a gene: 5. Here the CDR3 reads CASSSQGQTDTQYF. In nucleotides, the CDR3 is TGTGCCAGCAGCTCCCAGGGACAGACAGATACGCAGTATTTT.

This chain links TRBV6-4 with TRBJ1-2, with unresolved D. V was shortened by 3 bases and J by 7 bases, with 15 bases between the two germline ends. Germline CDR1 and CDR2: MRHNA and SNTAGT. CDR3 length equals 14 residues. CDR3 sequence: CASSEPGRIGGYTF. Here the CDR3 DNA reads TGTGCCAGCAGTGAACCTGGGAGGATTGGTGGCTACACCTTC.

V and J are TRBV7-2 and TRBJ2-3; TRBD1 agrees at 8 bases. V lost 1 base and J lost 4; bases outside the gene matches: 7. CDR3 length: 16 amino acids. The germline gives CDR1 SGHTA, CDR2 FQGNSA. DNA of the CDR3: TGTGCCAGCAGCTTAGGACAGGGGCTAGCCCCAGATACGCAGTATTTT. Its protein product is CASSLGQGLAPDTQYF.

J is TRBJ1-5 and V is TRBV6-5; no definite D call. This CDR3 contains 14 residues. Germline assignment: CDR1 MNHEY and CDR2 SVGAGI. V was pared by 5 bases and J by 2 bases, with 10 bases between. The CDR3 DNA follows: TGTGCCAGCAGTCTGCACTCGGGCAATCAGCCCCAGCATTTT. Its translation: CASSLHSGNQPQHF.

The chain has TRBV2 and TRBJ2-5; 7 nucleotides match TRBD2. The CDR3 is 15 residues long. The germline V gene encodes CDR1 SNHLY and CDR2 FYNNEI. Germline trimming cut 4 bases from V and 2 bases from J; bases unmatched to any gene: 7. In nucleotides, the CDR3 is TGTGCCAGCAGTGGTTTTCGGGGGGTTCAAGAGACCCAGTACTTC. Translated, it gives CASSGFRGVQETQYF.

The V call is TRBV5-1, the J call TRBJ2-3, with 8 positions matching TRBD2. The ends lost 3 bases at V and 6 bases at J; junction bases unmatched: 12. The length of the CDR3 is 16 residues. Germline CDR1 reads SGHRS; CDR2 reads YFSETQ. The CDR3 bases are TGCGCCAGCAGCTCCCGGGAGGGAGCTCGGTCGGATACGCAGTATTTT. It yields the protein CASSSREGARSDTQYF.

The chain couples TRBV2 to TRBJ1-5, with D possibly being TRBD1 (5 bases). The CDR3 covers 14 residues. Germline CDR1 reads SNHLY; CDR2 reads FYNNEI. Trimming cost V 4 bases and J 7 bases, with 14 bases left between them. CDR3 coding DNA: TGTGCCAGCAGTGTTGAAGGGGCAGGGCAGCCCCAGCATTTT. Translating it yields CASSVEGAGQPQHF.

Comment on this clone: At one end the junction does not follow the germline gene, possibly because of a read error. Additional DNA sequences in this sample encode the identical CDR3. V is TRBV18 and J is TRBJ2-7, with no clear D. Germline loops: CDR1 KGHSH, CDR2 LQKENI. The CDR3 is made up of 16 amino acids. The CDR3 DNA follows: TGCGCCAGCTCACCTACTACTCTTCGGTGGTCCTACGAGCAGTACTTC. Protein sequence: CASSPTTLRWSYEQYF.

The V call is TRBV4-3, the J call TRBJ2-5; 11 bases line up with TRBD1. In germline, CDR1 is LGHNA, CDR2 YSLEER. This CDR3 spans 15 amino acids. Losses at the gene ends were 4 bases for V and 5 bases for J; bases not matched to a gene: 6. The CDR3 nucleotides are TGCGCCAGCAGCCTTAGAGGACAGGGGGCTGAGACCCAGTACTTC. Protein sequence: CASSLRGQGAETQYF.

V is TRBV5-6 and J is TRBJ2-7, with 9 bases aligning to TRBD1. Per the germline V gene, CDR1 is SGHDT and CDR2 is YYEEEE. V was clipped by 4 bases and J by 2 bases; unmatched bases: 7. The CDR3 is 15 residues long. CDR3 nucleotides: TGTGCCAGCAGCCTAGGGACAGGGAAAGCCTACGAGCAGTACTTC. As protein: CASSLGTGKAYEQYF.

This rearrangement joins TRBV9 to TRBJ2-2; D possibly corresponds to TRBD2 (5 bases). V lost 3 bases and J lost 1, with 7 bases in between. Germline values: CDR1 SGDLS, CDR2 YYNGEE. There are 14 residues in the CDR3. Here the CDR3 reads CASSERGNTGELFF. The CDR3 region has the DNA TGTGCCAGCAGCGAACGGGGGAACACCGGGGAGCTGTTTTTT. The full variable domain, in which reference TRBV9 and TRBJ2-2 provide the parts outside the CDR3, is DSGVTQTPKHLITATGQRVTLRCSPRSGDLSVYWYQQSLDQGLQFLIQYYNGEERAKGNILERFSAQQFPDLHSELNLSSLELGDSALYFCASSERGNTGELFFGEGSRLTVL.

A single count supports this clone. The chain employs TRBV25-1 and TRBJ2-5; TRBD2 matches at 7 bases. Judging by the DNA end, TRBJ2-7 fits better; the J call may be wrong. CDR3 length: 16 residues. Germline V gene sequence: CDR1 MGHDK, CDR2 SYGVNS. DNA of the CDR3: TGTGCCAGCAGTGGGCTCCTCGCGGGGGTTCAGAACGAGCAGTACTTC. It codes for CASSGLLAGVQNEQYF.